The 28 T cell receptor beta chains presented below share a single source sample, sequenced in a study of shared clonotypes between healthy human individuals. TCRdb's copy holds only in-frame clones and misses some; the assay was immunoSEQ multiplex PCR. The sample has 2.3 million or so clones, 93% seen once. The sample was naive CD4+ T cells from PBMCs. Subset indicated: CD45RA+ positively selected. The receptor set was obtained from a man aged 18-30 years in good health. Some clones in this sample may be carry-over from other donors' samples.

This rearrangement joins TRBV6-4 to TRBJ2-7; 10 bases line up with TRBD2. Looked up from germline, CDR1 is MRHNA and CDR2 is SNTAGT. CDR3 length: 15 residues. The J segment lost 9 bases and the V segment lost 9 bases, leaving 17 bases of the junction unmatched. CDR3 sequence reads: CARTPSGRAFRGQYF. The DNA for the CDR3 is TGTGCCAGAACCCCGAGCGGGAGGGCCTTTCGCGGGCAGTACTTC.

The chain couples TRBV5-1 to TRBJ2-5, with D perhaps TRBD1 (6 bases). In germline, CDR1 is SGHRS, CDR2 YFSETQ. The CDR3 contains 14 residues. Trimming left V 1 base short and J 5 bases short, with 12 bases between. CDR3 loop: CASSLQGFGETQYF. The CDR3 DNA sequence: TGCGCCAGCAGCTTGCAGGGGTTCGGGGAGACCCAGTACTTC.

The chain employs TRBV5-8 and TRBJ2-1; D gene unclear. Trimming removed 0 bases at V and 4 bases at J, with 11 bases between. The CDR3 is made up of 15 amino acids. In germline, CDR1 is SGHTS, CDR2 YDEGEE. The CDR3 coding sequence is TGTGCCAGCAGCTTGGGTGGCCGGATTTACAATGAGCAGTTCTTC. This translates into CASSLGGRIYNEQFF.

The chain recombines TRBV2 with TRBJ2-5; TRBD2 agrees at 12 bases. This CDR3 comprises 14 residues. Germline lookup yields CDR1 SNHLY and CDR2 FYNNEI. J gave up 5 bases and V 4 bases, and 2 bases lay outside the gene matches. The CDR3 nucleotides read TGTGCCAGCAGTGGGACTAGCGGGGCTGAGACCCAGTACTTC. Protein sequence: CASSGTSGAETQYF.

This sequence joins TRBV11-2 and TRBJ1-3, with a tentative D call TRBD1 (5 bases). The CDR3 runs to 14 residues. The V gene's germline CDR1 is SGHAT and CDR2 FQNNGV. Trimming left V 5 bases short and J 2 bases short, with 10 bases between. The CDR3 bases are TGTGCCAGCAGCGGGGGGACGCCTGGAAACACCATATATTTT. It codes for CASSGGTPGNTIYF.

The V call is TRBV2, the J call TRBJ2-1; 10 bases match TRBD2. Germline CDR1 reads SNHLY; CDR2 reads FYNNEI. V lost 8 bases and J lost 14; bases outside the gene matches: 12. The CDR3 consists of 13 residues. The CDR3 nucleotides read TGTGCCAGCCACCCGGGACTAGCGACTATTAAGTTCTTC. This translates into CASHPGLATIKFF.

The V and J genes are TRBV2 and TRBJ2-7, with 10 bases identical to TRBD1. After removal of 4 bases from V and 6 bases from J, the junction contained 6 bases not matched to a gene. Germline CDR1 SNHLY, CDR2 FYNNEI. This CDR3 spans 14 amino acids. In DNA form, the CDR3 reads TGTGCCAGCAGTGCGGGACAGGGGATTTTCGAGCAGTACTTC. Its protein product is CASSAGQGIFEQYF.

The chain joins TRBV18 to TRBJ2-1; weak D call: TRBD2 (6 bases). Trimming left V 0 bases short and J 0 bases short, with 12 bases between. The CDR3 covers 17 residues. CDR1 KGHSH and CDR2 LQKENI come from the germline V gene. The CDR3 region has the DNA TGTGCCAGCTCACCACCATCTAGCGATCGCTCCTACAATGAGCAGTTCTTC. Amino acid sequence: CASSPPSSDRSYNEQFF.

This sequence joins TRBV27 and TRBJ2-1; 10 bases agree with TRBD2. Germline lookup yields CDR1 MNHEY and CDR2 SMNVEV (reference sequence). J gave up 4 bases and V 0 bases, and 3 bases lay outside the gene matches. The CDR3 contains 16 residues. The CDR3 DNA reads TGTGCCAGCAGTTTATCAACTAGCGGGGCTTACAATGAGCAGTTCTTC. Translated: CASSLSTSGAYNEQFF.

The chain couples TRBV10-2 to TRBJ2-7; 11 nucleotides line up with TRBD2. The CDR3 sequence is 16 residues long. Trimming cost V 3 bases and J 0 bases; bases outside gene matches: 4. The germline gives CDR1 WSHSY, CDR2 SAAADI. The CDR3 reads CASSDRGLAASYEQYF. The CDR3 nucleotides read TGCGCCAGCAGTGACAGGGGACTAGCGGCCTCCTACGAGCAGTACTTC.

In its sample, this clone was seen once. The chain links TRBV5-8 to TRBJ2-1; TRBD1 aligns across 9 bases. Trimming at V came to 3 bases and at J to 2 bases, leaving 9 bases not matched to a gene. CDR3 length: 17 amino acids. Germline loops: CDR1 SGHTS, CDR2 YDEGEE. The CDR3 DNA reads TGTGCCAGCAGCTCCCACAGGGGGCAGTGGACCTACAATGAGCAGTTCTTC. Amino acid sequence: CASSSHRGQWTYNEQFF. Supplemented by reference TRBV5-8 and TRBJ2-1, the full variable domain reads EAGVTQSPTHLIKTRGQQATLRCSPISGHTSVYWYQQALGLGLQFLLWYDEGEERNRGNFPPRFSGRQFPNYSSELNVNALELEDSALYLCASSSHRGQWTYNEQFFGPGTRLTVL.

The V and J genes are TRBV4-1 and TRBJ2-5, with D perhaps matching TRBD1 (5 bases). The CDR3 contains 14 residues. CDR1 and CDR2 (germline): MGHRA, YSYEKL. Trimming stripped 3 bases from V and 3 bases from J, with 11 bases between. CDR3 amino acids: CASSQGLNKETQYF. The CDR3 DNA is TGCGCCAGCAGCCAGGGGCTAAACAAAGAGACCCAGTACTTC.

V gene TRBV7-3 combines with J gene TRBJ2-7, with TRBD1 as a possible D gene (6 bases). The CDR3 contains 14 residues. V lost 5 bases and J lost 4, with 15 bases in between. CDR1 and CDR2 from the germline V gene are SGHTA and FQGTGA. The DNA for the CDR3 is TGTGCCAGCAGCCTCCAGGGGAGCGGATACGAGCAGTACTTC. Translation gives CASSLQGSGYEQYF.

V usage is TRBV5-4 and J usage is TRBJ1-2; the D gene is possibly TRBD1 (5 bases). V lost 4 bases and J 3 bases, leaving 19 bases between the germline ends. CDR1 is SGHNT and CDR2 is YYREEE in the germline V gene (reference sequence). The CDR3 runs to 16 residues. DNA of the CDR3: TGTGCCAGCAGCGCGGGACGGACAATTACCGACTATGGCTACACCTTC. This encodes CASSAGRTITDYGYTF.

The CDR3, as DNA: TGCAGCGTTTTGGACAGGGGATCCGGGGGAGCTTTCTTT. This gives the protein CSVLDRGSGGAFF. The rearrangement uses TRBV29-1 and TRBJ1-1; 9 bases map to TRBD1. Unmatched junction bases numbered 11, after V lost 5 bases and J lost 10 bases. In germline, CDR1 is SQVTM, CDR2 ANQGSEA. The length of the CDR3 is 13 residues.

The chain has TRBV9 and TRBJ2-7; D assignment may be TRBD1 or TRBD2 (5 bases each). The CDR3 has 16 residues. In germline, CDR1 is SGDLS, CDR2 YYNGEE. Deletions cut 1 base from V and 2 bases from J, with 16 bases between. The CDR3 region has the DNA TGTGCCAGCAGCGTAACCTATGGGGACGGACCCTACGAGCAGTACTTC. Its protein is CASSVTYGDGPYEQYF.

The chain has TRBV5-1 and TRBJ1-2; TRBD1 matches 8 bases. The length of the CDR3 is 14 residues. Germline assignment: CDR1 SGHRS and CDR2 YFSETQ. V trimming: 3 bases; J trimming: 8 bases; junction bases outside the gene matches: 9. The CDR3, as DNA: TGCGCCAGCAGCTCGATACAGGGGGAGAGGGGCTACACCTTC. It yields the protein CASSSIQGERGYTF.

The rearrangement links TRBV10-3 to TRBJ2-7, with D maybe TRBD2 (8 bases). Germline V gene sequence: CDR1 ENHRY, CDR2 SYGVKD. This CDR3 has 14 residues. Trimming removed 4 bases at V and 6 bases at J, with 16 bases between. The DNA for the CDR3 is TGTGCCATCAGTGGGACAGGACTAGCCCTCGAGCAGTACTTC. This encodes CAISGTGLALEQYF.

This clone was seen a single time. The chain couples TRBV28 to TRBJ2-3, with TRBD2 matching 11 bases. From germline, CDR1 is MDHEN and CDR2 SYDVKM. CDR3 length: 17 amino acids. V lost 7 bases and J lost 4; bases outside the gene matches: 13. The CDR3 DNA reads TGTGCCAGCACGGCATTTAGCGGGAGGGCTATCTCAGATACGCAGTATTTT. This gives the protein CASTAFSGRAISDTQYF.

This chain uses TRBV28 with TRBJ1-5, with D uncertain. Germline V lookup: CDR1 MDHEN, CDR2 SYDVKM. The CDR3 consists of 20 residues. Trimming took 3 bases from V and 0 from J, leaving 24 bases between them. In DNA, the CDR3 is TGTGCCAGCAGTTTCGTGTACACCGGGTTTGGCGGTAATAGCAATCAGCCCCAGCATTTT. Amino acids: CASSFVYTGFGGNSNQPQHF.

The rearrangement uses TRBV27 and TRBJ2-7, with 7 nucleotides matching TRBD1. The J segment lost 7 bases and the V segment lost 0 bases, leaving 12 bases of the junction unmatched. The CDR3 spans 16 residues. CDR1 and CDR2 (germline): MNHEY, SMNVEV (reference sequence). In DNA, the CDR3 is TGTGCCAGCAGTTTATCCGACAGGGCTTATTTACGAGAGCAGTACTTC. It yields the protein CASSLSDRAYLREQYF.

In DNA, the CDR3 is TGTGCCAGCAGCGGCTCCGGGACCTACAACGGGCAGTTCTTC. Protein product: CASSGSGTYNGQFF. V and J are TRBV9 and TRBJ2-1, with D perhaps assigned TRBD1 or TRBD2 (5 bases each). CDR1 SGDLS and CDR2 YYNGEE come from the germline V gene. The CDR3 has 14 residues. V was trimmed by 3 bases and J by 12 bases, leaving 19 bases between them.

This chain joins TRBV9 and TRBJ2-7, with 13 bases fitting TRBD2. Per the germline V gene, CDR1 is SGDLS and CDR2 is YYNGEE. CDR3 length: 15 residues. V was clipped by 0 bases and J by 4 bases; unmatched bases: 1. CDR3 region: CASSVGGLAGYEQYF. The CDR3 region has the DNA TGTGCCAGCAGCGTAGGGGGACTAGCGGGATACGAGCAGTACTTC.

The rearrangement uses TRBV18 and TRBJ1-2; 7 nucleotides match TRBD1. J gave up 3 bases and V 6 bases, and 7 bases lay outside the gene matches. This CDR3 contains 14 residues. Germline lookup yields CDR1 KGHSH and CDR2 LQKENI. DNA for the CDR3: TGTGCCAGCTCTCCCGACAGGGTGGACTATGGCTACACCTTC. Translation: CASSPDRVDYGYTF.

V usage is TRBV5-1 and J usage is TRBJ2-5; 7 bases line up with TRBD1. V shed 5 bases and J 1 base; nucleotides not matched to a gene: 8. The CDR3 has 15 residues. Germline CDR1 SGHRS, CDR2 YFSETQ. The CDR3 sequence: CASRTGQPGQETQYF. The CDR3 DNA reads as TGCGCCAGCAGGACGGGACAGCCCGGCCAAGAGACCCAGTACTTC.

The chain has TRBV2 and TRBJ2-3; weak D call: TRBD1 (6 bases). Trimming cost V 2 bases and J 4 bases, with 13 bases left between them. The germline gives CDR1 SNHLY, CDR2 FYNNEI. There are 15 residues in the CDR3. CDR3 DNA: TGTGCCAGCAGTGAACAGGGGATGAGGGCAGATACGCAGTATTTT. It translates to CASSEQGMRADTQYF.

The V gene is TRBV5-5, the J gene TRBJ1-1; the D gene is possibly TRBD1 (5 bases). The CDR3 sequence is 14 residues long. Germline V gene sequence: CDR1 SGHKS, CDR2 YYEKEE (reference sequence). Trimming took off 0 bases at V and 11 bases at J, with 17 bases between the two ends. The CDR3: CASSLVGTELVAFF. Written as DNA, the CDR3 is TGTGCCAGCAGCTTGGTAGGGACGGAGTTAGTGGCTTTCTTT.

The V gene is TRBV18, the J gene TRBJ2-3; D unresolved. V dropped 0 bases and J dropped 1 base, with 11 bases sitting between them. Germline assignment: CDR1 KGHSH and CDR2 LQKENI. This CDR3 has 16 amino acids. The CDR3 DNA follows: TGTGCCAGCTCACCACCGCCGATGCTGGGCACAGATACGCAGTATTTT. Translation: CASSPPPMLGTDTQYF.